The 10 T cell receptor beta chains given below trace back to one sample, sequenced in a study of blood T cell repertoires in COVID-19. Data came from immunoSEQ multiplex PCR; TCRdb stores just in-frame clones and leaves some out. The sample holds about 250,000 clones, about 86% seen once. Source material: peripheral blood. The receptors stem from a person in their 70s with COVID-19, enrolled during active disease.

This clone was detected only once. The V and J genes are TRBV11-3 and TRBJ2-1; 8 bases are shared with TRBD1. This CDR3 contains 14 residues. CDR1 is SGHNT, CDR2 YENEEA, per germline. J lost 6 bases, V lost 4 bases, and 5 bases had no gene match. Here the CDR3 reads CASSSRTGINEQFF. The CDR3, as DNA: TGTGCCAGCAGCTCTCGGACAGGGATCAATGAGCAGTTCTTC.

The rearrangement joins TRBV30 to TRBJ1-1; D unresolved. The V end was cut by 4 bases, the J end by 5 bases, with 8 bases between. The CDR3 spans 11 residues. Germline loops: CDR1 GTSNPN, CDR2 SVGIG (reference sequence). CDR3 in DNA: TGTGCCTGGAAAGTACAGACTGAAGCTTTCTTT. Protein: CAWKVQTEAFF.

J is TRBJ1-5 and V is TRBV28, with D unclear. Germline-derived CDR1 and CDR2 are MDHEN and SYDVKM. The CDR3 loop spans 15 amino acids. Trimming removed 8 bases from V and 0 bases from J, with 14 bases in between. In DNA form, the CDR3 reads TGTGCCAGCGCAAAAGCGGAGGGTAGCAATCAGCCCCAGCATTTT. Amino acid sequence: CASAKAEGSNQPQHF. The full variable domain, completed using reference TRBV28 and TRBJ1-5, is DVKVTQSSRYLVKRTGEKVFLECVQDMDHENMFWYRQDPGLGLRLIYFSYDVKMKEKGDIPEGYSVSREKKERFSLILESASTNQTSMYLCASAKAEGSNQPQHFGDGTRLSIL.

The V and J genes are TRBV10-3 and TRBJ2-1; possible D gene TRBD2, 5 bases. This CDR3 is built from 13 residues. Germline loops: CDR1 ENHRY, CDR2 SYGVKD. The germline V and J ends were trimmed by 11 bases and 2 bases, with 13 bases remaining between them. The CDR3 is CASVDGTYNEQFF. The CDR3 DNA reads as TGTGCCTCCGTCGACGGGACCTACAATGAGCAGTTCTTC.

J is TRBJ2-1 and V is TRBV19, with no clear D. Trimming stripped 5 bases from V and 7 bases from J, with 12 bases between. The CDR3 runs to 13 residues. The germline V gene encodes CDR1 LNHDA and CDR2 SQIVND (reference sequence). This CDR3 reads CASSASEVNEQFF. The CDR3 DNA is TGTGCCAGTAGTGCCTCCGAGGTGAATGAGCAGTTCTTC.

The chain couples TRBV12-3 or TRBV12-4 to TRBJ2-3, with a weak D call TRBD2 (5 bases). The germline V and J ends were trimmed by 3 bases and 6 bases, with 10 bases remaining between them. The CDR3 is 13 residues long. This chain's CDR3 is CASSFEGGDTQYF. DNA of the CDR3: TGTGCCAGCAGTTTCGAGGGCGGGGATACGCAGTATTTT.

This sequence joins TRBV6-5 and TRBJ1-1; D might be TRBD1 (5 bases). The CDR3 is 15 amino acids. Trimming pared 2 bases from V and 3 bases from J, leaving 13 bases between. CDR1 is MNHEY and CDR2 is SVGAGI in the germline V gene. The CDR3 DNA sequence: TGTGCCAGCAGTTACGAGGGGAGGTTTGACACTGAAGCTTTCTTT. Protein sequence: CASSYEGRFDTEAFF.

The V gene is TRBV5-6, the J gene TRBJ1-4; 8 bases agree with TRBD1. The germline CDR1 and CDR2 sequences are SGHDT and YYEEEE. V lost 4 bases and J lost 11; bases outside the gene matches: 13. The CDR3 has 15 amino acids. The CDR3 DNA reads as TGTGCCAGCAGCCTATACAGGGGGTCTACAACTAAACTGTTTTTT. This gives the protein CASSLYRGSTTKLFF.

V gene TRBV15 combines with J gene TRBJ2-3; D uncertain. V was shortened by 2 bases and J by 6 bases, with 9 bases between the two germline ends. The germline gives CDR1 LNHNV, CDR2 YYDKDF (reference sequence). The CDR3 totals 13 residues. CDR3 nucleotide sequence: TGTGCCACCAGCAGACTAGTTTGGGATACGCAGTATTTT. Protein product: CATSRLVWDTQYF. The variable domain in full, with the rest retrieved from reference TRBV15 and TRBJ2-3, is DAMVIQNPRYQVTQFGKPVTLSCSQTLNHNVMYWYQQKSSQAPKLLFHYYDKDFNNEADTPDNFQSRRPNTSFCFLDIRSPGLGDTAMYLCATSRLVWDTQYFGPGTRLTVL.

DNA of the CDR3: TGTGCCAGCAGTGAGAACCACCGAGCGGGGGGAAGTAAGCCCCAGCATTTT. Protein product: CASSENHRAGGSKPQHF. This chain joins TRBV6-1 and TRBJ1-5; the D gene is possibly TRBD1 (5 bases). Looked up from germline, CDR1 is MNHNS and CDR2 is SASEGT. The germline V and J ends were trimmed by 3 bases and 8 bases, with 23 bases remaining between them. The CDR3 runs 17 residues.